The present T cell receptor beta chain was sequenced within a study of cytomegalovirus exposure and HLA in healthy donors. Findings and limits, study-wide: TRBV6-2, TRBV6-3 and other indistinguishable V segments were excluded. For presence/absence analyses, sequencing depth was assumed to be roughly uniform across donors.

On this clone itself: The target antigen is unknown.

V dropped 6 bases and J dropped 3; count of bases not matched to a gene: 4. CDR1 MNHEY and CDR2 SVGAGI come from the germline V gene. The CDR3 consists of 14 residues. 13 Jbeta primers and 60 Vbeta primers were used for the PCR. This table comes from immunoSEQ multiplex PCR, and its TCRdb copy is limited to in-frame clones, with some not included. In the table there are 220,000 or so clones, roughly 80% of which are singletons. Sequenced: PBMCs. The V call is TRBV6-5, the J call TRBJ2-5; 10 positions match TRBD1. The clonotype was recovered from a woman in her 40s in good health and CMV-seronegative. The chain's CDR3 is CASSQTGGKETQYF. CDR3 nucleotide sequence: TGTGCCAGCAGCCAGACAGGGGGCAAAGAGACCCAGTACTTC.